These 18 T cell receptor beta chains were all obtained from the same sample, sequenced in a study of blood T cell repertoires in COVID-19. Sequenced by immunoSEQ multiplex PCR; TCRdb stores in-frame clones only, minus some. The sample has some 110,000 clones, about 75% seen once; the top ten hold less than 20%. Source material: peripheral blood. Receptors originate from a woman between 65 and 79 years old with acute or convalescent COVID-19.

V usage is TRBV18 and J usage is TRBJ2-7; D may be TRBD1 (5 bases). The CDR3 has 14 residues. CDR1 KGHSH and CDR2 LQKENI come from the germline V gene. V was trimmed by 6 bases and J by 3 bases, leaving 15 bases between them. The CDR3 region has the DNA TGTGCCAGCTCGCAGGGTACTCAGGGCTACGAGCAGTACTTC. Amino acid sequence: CASSQGTQGYEQYF.

The CDR3 sequence is CASRWAGGNQETQYF. For the CDR3, the DNA is TGTGCCAGCAGGTGGGCCGGGGGGAACCAAGAGACCCAGTACTTC. This chain links TRBV7-2 with TRBJ2-5; 7 positions match TRBD2. Germline V lookup: CDR1 SGHTA, CDR2 FQGNSA. This CDR3 is built from 15 residues. The ends lost 6 bases at V and 0 bases at J; junction bases unmatched: 7. The full variable domain, its missing parts supplied by reference TRBV7-2 and TRBJ2-5, is GAGVSQSPSNKVTEKGKDVELRCDPISGHTALYWYRQSLGQGLEFLIYFQGNSAPDKSGLPSDRFSAERTGGSVSTLTIQRTQQEDSAVYLCASRWAGGNQETQYFGPGTRLLVL.

The V gene is TRBV19, the J gene TRBJ1-5, with 7 positions matching TRBD1. Trimming at V came to 8 bases and at J to 6 bases, leaving 7 bases not matched to a gene. CDR1 and CDR2 from the germline V gene are LNHDA and SQIVND (reference sequence). This CDR3 contains 13 residues. The CDR3, as DNA: TGTGCCAGTTCTCAGGGGGATCGTCAGCCCCAGCATTTT. Translating gives CASSQGDRQPQHF.

In its sample, this clone was seen a few times. This chain links TRBV7-9 with TRBJ2-5, with D possibly TRBD1 on 6 matching bases. Germline V gene sequence: CDR1 SEHNR, CDR2 FQNEAQ (reference sequence). Deletions cut 4 bases from V and 11 bases from J, with 14 bases between. The CDR3 has 12 amino acids. The CDR3 DNA is TGTGCCAGCAGCTCCGTACAGGGTGCACAGTACTTC. Translated, it gives CASSSVQGAQYF.

This chain connects TRBV11-3 to TRBJ2-2; D is ambiguous. The CDR3 is made up of 12 amino acids. V was shortened by 5 bases and J by 6 bases, with 7 bases between the two germline ends. CDR1 is SGHNT, CDR2 YENEEA, per germline. In nucleotides, the CDR3 is TGTGCCAGCAGCCAGAGGTCCGGGGAGCTGTTTTTT. This codes for CASSQRSGELFF. The full variable domain, in which reference TRBV11-3 and TRBJ2-2 provide the parts outside the CDR3, is EAGVVQSPRYKIIEKKQPVAFWCNPISGHNTLYWYLQNLGQGPELLIRYENEEAVDDSQLPKDRFSAERLKGVDSTLKIQPAELGDSAVYLCASSQRSGELFFGEGSRLTVL.

The rearrangement uses TRBV2 and TRBJ1-1; D is possibly TRBD1 (5 bases). This CDR3 has 14 amino acids. Germline values: CDR1 SNHLY, CDR2 FYNNEI. V was cut by 4 bases and J by 4 bases, with 13 bases left in between. CDR3 in amino acids: CASSGAGLGTEAFF. The CDR3 nucleotides are TGTGCCAGCAGTGGGGCAGGGTTGGGCACTGAAGCTTTCTTT.

The chain carries TRBV6-5 and TRBJ1-1; the D gene is possibly TRBD1 (6 bases). Trimming removed 3 bases from V and 1 base from J, with 15 bases in between. From germline, CDR1 is MNHEY and CDR2 SVGAGI. This CDR3 region has 16 residues. The DNA of the CDR3 is TGTGCCAGCAGTTATCTCTGGACAGTGGCGAACACTGAAGCTTTCTTT. Translating gives CASSYLWTVANTEAFF.

This chain links TRBV7-2 with TRBJ2-7, with TRBD2 matching over 7 bases. Germline lookup yields CDR1 SGHTA and CDR2 FQGNSA. J was trimmed by 2 bases and V by 2 bases; bases with no gene match: 6. The CDR3 extends over 15 amino acids. The CDR3 spells CASSLTGGGAYEQYF. The CDR3 nucleotides read TGTGCCAGCAGCTTAACAGGTGGGGGGGCCTACGAGCAGTACTTC.

V gene TRBV5-6 combines with J gene TRBJ2-1, with a tentative D call TRBD2 (6 bases). The germline V and J ends were trimmed by 5 bases and 0 bases, with 9 bases remaining between them. The germline CDR1 and CDR2 sequences are SGHDT and YYEEEE. The length of the CDR3 is 14 residues. The CDR3 DNA sequence: TGTGCCAGCAGTGGAGGGGACTCCTACAATGAGCAGTTCTTC. It yields the protein CASSGGDSYNEQFF.

The chain uses TRBV4-1 and TRBJ2-3; TRBD2 matches at 8 bases. CDR1 is MGHRA and CDR2 is YSYEKL in the germline V gene. CDR3 length: 17 amino acids. Unmatched junction bases numbered 13, after V lost 5 bases and J lost 3 bases. The CDR3 region is CASSVHGAGVNTDTQYF. For the CDR3, the DNA is TGCGCCAGCAGCGTCCACGGAGCGGGGGTAAATACAGATACGCAGTATTTT.

This clone came up once. V gene TRBV7-6 combines with J gene TRBJ1-5, with D maybe TRBD1 (5 bases). CDR1 SGHVS and CDR2 FNYEAQ come from the germline V gene. Trimming removed 1 base at V and 7 bases at J, with 8 bases between. This CDR3 has 13 residues. CDR3 region: CASSLGEGQPQHF. The CDR3 DNA reads TGTGCCAGCAGCTTAGGGGAGGGGCAGCCCCAGCATTTT.

The chain carries TRBV7-6 and TRBJ2-2, with 14 nucleotides matching TRBD2. The CDR3 length is 15 residues. The germline gives CDR1 SGHVS, CDR2 FNYEAQ. V trimming: 5 bases; J trimming: 6 bases; junction bases outside the gene matches: 2. The CDR3 coding sequence is TGTGCCAGCAGCGGACTAGCGGGGGGCGCCGGGGAGCTGTTTTTT. Translating it yields CASSGLAGGAGELFF.

The chain couples TRBV7-2 to TRBJ1-1; maybe TRBD1 (5 bases). CDR3 length: 14 residues. The V gene's germline CDR1 is SGHTA and CDR2 FQGNSA. Trimming left V 5 bases short and J 6 bases short, with 16 bases between. The CDR3 sequence: CASSRPGERSEAFF. For the CDR3, the DNA is TGTGCCAGCAGCCGCCCGGGGGAAAGGTCTGAAGCTTTCTTT.

The V and J genes are TRBV12-3 or TRBV12-4 and TRBJ1-2; no clear D gene. The V end was cut by 5 bases, the J end by 2 bases, with 6 bases between. This CDR3 has 12 residues. The CDR3 nucleotides are TGTGCCAGCAGTCAGATGAACTATGGCTACACCTTC. This translates into CASSQMNYGYTF.

This clone came up once. This chain joins TRBV5-1 and TRBJ2-7; D gene uncertain. CDR3 size: 11 residues. Germline-derived CDR1 and CDR2 are SGHRS and YFSETQ. V gave up 4 bases and J gave up 2 bases, with 4 bases separating them. The DNA of the CDR3 is TGCGCCAGCAGCGAGACCTACGAGCAGTACTTC. Translation: CASSETYEQYF.

Only a few counts were recorded for this clone. The chain employs TRBV27 and TRBJ1-2; the D gene is possibly TRBD1 (6 bases). V gave up 3 bases and J gave up 8 bases, with 16 bases separating them. Germline lookup yields CDR1 MNHEY and CDR2 SMNVEV (reference sequence). This CDR3 is built from 14 residues. This CDR3 is CASSLSGQNGGYTF. The CDR3 bases are TGTGCCAGCAGTTTGAGTGGACAGAACGGCGGCTACACCTTC.

The chain links TRBV3-1 (or the pseudogene TRBV3-2) to TRBJ2-3; a possible D gene is TRBD2 (5 bases). Trimming pared 4 bases from V and 2 bases from J, leaving 10 bases between. The germline CDR1 and CDR2 sequences are LGHDT and YNNKEL (reference sequence). The CDR3 is made up of 14 amino acids. As DNA, the CDR3 is TGTGCCAGCAGCCTAGCGACCTACACAGATACGCAGTATTTT. It specifies CASSLATYTDTQYF.

The J gene is TRBJ2-1, the V gene TRBV11-2; weak D call: TRBD2 (5 bases). Germline V gene sequence: CDR1 SGHAT, CDR2 FQNNGV. The CDR3 is 16 residues long. Trimming shortened V by 0 bases and J by 5 bases, and 14 bases separated the two germline ends. CDR3 sequence: CASSLERLAVNNEQFF. In DNA form, the CDR3 reads TGTGCCAGCAGCTTAGAACGCCTAGCCGTCAACAATGAGCAGTTCTTC.